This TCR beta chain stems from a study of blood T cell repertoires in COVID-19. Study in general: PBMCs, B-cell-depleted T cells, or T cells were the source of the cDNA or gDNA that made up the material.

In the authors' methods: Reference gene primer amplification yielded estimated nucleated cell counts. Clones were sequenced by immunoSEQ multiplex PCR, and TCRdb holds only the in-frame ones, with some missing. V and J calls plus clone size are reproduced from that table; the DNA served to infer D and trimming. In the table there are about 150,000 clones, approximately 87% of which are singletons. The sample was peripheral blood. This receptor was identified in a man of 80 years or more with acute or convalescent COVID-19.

DNA for the CDR3: TGTGCCAGCAGTGGACGGGTAGCGGGAGTGGGGTACTACAATGAGCAGTTCTTC. This sequence encodes CASSGRVAGVGYYNEQFF. The rearrangement links TRBV2 to TRBJ2-1, with TRBD2 matching 9 bases. Trimming took 4 bases from V and 3 from J; bases not matched to a gene: 13. This CDR3 is built from 18 residues. CDR1 is SNHLY, CDR2 FYNNEI, per germline.